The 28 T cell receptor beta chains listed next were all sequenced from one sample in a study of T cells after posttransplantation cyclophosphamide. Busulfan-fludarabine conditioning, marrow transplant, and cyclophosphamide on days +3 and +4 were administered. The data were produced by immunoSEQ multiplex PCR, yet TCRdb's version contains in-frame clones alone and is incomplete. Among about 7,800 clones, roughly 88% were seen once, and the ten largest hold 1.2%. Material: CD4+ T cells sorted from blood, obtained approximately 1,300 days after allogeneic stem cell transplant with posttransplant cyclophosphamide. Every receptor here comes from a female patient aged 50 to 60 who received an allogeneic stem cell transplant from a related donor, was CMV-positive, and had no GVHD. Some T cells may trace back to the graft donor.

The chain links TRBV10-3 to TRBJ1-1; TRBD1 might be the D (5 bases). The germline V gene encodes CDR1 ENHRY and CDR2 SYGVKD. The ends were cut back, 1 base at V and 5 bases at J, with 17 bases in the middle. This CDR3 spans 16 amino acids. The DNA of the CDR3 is TGTGCCATCAGTGAGTGGCAGGGTCGGGAGGGAACTGAAGCTTTCTTT. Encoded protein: CAISEWQGREGTEAFF.

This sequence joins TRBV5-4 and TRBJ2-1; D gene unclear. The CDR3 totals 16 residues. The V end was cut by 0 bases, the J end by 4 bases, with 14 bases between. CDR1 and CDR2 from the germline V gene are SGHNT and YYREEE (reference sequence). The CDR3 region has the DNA TGTGCCAGCAGCTTGGTGTTCCGCGGAGTTTACAATGAGCAGTTCTTC. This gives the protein CASSLVFRGVYNEQFF.

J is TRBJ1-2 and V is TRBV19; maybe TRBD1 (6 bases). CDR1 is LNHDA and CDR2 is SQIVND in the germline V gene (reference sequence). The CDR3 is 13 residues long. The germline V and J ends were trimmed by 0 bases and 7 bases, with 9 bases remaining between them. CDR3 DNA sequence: TGTGCCAGTAGTATAGAGGGGGGGGCTGGCTACACCTTC. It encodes CASSIEGGAGYTF. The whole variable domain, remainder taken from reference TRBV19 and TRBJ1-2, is DGGITQSPKYLFRKEGQNVTLSCEQNLNHDAMYWYRQDPGQGLRLIYYSQIVNDFQKGDIAEGYSVSREKKESFPLTVTSAQKNPTAFYLCASSIEGGAGYTFGSGTRLTVV.

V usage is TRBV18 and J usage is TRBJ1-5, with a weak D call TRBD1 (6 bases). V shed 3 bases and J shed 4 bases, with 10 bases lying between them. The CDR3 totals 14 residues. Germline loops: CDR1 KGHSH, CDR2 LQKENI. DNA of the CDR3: TGTGCCAGCTCACCTGGACAGAATAATCAGCCCCAGCATTTT. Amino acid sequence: CASSPGQNNQPQHF.

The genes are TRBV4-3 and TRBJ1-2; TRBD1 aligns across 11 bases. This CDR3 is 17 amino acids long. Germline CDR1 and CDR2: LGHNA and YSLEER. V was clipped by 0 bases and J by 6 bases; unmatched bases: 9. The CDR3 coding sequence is TGCGCCAGCAGCCAAGATCCTAGCGGGACAGGGGGAAATGGCTACACCTTC. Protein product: CASSQDPSGTGGNGYTF.

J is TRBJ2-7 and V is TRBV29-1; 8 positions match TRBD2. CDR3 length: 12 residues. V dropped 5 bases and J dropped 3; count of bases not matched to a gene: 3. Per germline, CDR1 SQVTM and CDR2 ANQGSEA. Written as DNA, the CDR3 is TGCAGCGTTAGTAGCGGGAACTACGAGCAGTACTTC. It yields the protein CSVSSGNYEQYF.

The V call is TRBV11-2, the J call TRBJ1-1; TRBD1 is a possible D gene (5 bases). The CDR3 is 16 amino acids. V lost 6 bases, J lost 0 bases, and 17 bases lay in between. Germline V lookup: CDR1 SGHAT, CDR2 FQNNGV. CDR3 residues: CASRHKGRGMNTEAFF. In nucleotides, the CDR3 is TGTGCCAGCAGGCACAAGGGTAGGGGTATGAACACTGAAGCTTTCTTT.

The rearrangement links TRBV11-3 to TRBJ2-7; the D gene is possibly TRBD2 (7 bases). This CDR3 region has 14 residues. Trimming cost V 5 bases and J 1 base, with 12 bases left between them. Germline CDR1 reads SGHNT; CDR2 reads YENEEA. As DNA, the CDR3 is TGTGCCAGCAGCAGAGGGGGGGCATCCTACGAGCAGTACTTC. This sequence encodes CASSRGGASYEQYF.

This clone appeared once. In DNA, the CDR3 is TGTGCCAGCAGCCCGAAGGGACAGGGAGGCTATGGCTACACCTTC. It yields the protein CASSPKGQGGYGYTF. This chain joins TRBV5-4 and TRBJ1-2; 9 bases line up with TRBD1. Germline assignment: CDR1 SGHNT and CDR2 YYREEE (reference sequence). V was pared by 4 bases and J by 4 bases, with 8 bases of the junction left unmatched. This CDR3 comprises 15 residues. Complete variable domain (other parts from reference TRBV5-4 and TRBJ1-2): ETGVTQSPTHLIKTRGQQVTLRCSSQSGHNTVSWYQQALGQGPQFIFQYYREEENGRGNFPPRFSGLQFPNYSSELNVNALELDDSALYLCASSPKGQGGYGYTFGSGTRLTVV.

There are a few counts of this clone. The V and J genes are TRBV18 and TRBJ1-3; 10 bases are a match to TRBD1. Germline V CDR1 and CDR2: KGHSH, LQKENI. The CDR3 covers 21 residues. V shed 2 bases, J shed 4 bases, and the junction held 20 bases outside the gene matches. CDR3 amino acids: CASSPGPGQGRQGWLGNTIYF. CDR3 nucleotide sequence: TGTGCCAGCTCACCAGGACCGGGACAGGGGAGACAAGGATGGCTAGGAAACACCATATATTTT.

The CDR3 here is CASSRVSLGGASEAFF. In nucleotides, the CDR3 is TGTGCCAGCAGCCGTGTGAGCCTGGGTGGGGCCTCTGAAGCTTTCTTT. The chain links TRBV5-8 to TRBJ1-1; weak D call: TRBD1 (5 bases). The germline V and J ends were trimmed by 4 bases and 6 bases, with 22 bases remaining between them. The CDR3 has 16 residues. Germline-derived CDR1 and CDR2 are SGHTS and YDEGEE.

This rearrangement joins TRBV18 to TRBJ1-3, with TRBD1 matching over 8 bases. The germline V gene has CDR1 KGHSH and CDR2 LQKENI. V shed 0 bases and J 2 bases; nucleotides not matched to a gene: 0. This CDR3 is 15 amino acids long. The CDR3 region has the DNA TGTGCCAGCTCACCACCGACAGGGGCTGGAAACACCATATATTTT. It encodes CASSPPTGAGNTIYF.

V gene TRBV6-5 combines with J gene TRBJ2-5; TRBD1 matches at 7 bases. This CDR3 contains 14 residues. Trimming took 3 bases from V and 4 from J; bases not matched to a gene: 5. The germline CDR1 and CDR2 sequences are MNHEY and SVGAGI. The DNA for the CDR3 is TGTGCCAGCAGTTATTTCTCAGGGGGAGAGACCCAGTACTTC. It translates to CASSYFSGGETQYF.

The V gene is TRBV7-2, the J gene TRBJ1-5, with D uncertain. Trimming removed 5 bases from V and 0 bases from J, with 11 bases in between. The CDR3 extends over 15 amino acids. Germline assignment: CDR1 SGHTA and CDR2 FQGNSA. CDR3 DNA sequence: TGTGCCAGCAGCGCCCGACTGGGTAGCAATCAGCCCCAGCATTTT. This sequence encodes CASSARLGSNQPQHF.

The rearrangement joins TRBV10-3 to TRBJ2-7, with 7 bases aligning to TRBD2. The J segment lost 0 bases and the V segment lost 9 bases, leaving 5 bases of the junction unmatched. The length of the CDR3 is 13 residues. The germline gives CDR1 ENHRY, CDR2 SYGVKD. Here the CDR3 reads CAIAGQSSYEQYF. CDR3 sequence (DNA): TGTGCCATAGCGGGGCAGAGCTCCTACGAGCAGTACTTC.

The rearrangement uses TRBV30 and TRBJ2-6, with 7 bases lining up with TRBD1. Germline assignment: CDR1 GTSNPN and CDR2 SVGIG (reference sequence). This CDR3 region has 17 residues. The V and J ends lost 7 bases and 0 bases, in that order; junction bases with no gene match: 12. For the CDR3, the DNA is TGTGCCTCCCCCAAGGGGGCCAGCCTCTCTGGGGCCAACGTCCTGACTTTC. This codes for CASPKGASLSGANVLTF. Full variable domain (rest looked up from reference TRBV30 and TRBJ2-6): SQTIHQWPATLVQPVGSPLSLECTVEGTSNPNLYWYRQAAGRGLQLLFYSVGIGQISSEVPQNLSASRPQDRQFILSSKKLLLSDSGFYLCASPKGASLSGANVLTFGAGSRLTVL.

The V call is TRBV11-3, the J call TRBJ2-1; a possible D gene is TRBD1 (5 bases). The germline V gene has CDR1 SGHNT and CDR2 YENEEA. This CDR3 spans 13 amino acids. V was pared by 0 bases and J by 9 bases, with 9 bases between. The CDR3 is CASSLDRVGEQFF. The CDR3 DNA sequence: TGTGCCAGCAGCTTAGACAGGGTAGGTGAGCAGTTCTTC.

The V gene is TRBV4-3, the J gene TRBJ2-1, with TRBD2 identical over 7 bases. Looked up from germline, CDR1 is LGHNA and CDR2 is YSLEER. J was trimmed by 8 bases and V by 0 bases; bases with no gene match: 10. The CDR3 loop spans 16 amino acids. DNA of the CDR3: TGCGCCAGCAGCCAAGATCTGGGGGAGGGCCGGGATGAGCAGTTCTTC. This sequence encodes CASSQDLGEGRDEQFF.

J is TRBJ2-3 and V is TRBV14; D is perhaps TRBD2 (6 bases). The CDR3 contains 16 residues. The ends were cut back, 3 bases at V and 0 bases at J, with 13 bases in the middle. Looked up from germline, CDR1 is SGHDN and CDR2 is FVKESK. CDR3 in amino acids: CASSHHGGASTDTQYF. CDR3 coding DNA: TGTGCCAGCAGCCATCACGGCGGGGCTAGCACAGATACGCAGTATTTT.

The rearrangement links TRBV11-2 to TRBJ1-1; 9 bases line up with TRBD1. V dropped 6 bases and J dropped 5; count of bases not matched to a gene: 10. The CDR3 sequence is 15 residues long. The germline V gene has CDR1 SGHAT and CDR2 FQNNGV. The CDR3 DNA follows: TGTGCCAGCAGACCCCTGTTCGGACAGGGGACTGAAGCTTTCTTT. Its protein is CASRPLFGQGTEAFF. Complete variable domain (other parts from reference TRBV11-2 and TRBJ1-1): EAGVAQSPRYKIIEKRQSVAFWCNPISGHATLYWYQQILGQGPKLLIQFQNNGVVDDSQLPKDRFSAERLKGVDSTLKIQPAKLEDSAVYLCASRPLFGQGTEAFFGQGTRLTVV.

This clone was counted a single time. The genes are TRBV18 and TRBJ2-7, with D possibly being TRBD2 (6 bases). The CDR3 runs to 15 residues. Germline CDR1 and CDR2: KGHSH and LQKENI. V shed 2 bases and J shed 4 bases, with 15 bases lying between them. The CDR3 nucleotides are TGTGCCAGCTCACCAAAGGTGGGGGGTCGGTACGAGCAGTACTTC. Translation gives CASSPKVGGRYEQYF.

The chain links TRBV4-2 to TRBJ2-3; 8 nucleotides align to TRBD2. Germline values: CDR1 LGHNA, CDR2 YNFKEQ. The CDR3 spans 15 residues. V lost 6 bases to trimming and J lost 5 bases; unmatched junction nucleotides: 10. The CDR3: CASRVRSTSGDTQYF. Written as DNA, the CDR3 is TGTGCCAGCAGGGTCAGATCTACTAGCGGAGATACGCAGTATTTT.

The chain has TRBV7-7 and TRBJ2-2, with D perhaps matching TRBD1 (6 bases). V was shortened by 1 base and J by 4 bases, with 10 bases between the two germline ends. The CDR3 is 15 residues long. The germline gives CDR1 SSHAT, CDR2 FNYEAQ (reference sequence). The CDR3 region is CASSLVGQGTGELFF. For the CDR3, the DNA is TGTGCCAGCAGCTTAGTGGGACAAGGCACCGGGGAGCTGTTTTTT.

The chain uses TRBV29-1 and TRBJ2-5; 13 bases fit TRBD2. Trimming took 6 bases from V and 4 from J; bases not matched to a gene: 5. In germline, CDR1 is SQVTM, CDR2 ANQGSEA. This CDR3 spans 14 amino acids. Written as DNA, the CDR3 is TGCAGCGTAACTAGCGGGAGGGGCGGAGAGACCCAGTACTTC. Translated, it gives CSVTSGRGGETQYF.

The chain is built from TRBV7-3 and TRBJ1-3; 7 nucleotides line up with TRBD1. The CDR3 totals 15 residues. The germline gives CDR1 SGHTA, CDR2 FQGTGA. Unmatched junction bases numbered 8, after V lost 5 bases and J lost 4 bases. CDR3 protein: CASSPSTGTGNTIYF. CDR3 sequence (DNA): TGTGCCAGCAGCCCTTCGACAGGGACGGGAAACACCATATATTTT.

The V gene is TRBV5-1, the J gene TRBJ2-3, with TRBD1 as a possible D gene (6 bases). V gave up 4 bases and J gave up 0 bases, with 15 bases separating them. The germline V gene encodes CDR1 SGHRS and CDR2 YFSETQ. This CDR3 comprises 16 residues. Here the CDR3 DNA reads TGCGCCAGCAGCGTAACAGGGATGGGTAGCACAGATACGCAGTATTTT. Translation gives CASSVTGMGSTDTQYF.

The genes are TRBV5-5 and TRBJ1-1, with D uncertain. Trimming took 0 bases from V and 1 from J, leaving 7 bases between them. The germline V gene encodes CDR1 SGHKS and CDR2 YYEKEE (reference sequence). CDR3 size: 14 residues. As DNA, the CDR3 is TGTGCCAGCAGCTTGGGAGTGAGGAACACTGAAGCTTTCTTT. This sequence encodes CASSLGVRNTEAFF.

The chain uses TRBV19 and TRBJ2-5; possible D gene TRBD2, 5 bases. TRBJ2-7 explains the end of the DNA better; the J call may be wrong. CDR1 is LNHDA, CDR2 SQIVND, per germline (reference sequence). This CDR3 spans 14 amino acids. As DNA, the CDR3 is TGTGCCAGTAGTATTAGGGCGGGTACCTACGAGCAGTACTTC. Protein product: CASSIRAGTYEQYF.